The 5 T cell receptor beta chains listed next were all sequenced from one sample in a study of cytomegalovirus exposure and HLA in healthy donors. TCRdb keeps only in-frame clones here, not all; method: immunoSEQ multiplex PCR. The repertoire consists of 200,000 to 250,000 clones, with around four fifths occurring once and the leading ten covering around 5.5%. Input material: PBMCs. The receptors here all came from a young woman in good health and CMV-seronegative.

The CDR3 region is CASSFPTSGSKETQYF. CDR3 coding DNA: TGCGCCAGCAGCTTTCCGACTAGCGGGAGTAAAGAGACCCAGTACTTC. This chain links TRBV5-1 with TRBJ2-5, with TRBD2 identical over 12 bases. Germline loops: CDR1 SGHRS, CDR2 YFSETQ. The CDR3 runs 16 residues. V lost 2 bases to trimming and J lost 3 bases; unmatched junction nucleotides: 5.

The chain carries TRBV6-4 and TRBJ2-1; D is ambiguous. With 0 bases removed from V and 0 bases from J, the gap between germline ends came to 6 bases. Germline V gives CDR1 MRHNA, CDR2 SNTAGT. The CDR3 is 15 amino acids. The CDR3 protein is CASSDSAGSYNEQFF. In DNA form, the CDR3 reads TGTGCCAGCAGTGACTCCGCCGGCTCCTACAATGAGCAGTTCTTC.

The V gene is TRBV28, the J gene TRBJ2-7, with TRBD1 as a possible D gene (5 bases). V gave up 7 bases and J gave up 0 bases, with 7 bases separating them. The CDR3 sequence is 12 residues long. The germline V gene has CDR1 MDHEN and CDR2 SYDVKM. DNA for the CDR3: TGTGCCAGCAACACAGGCTCCTACGAGCAGTACTTC. Translated, it gives CASNTGSYEQYF.

The V call is TRBV27, the J call TRBJ2-3, with 10 bases aligning to TRBD2. The germline V gene has CDR1 MNHEY and CDR2 SMNVEV (reference sequence). V dropped 1 base and J dropped 0; count of bases not matched to a gene: 7. This CDR3 has 18 amino acids. CDR3 loop: CASSLLAGGIGSTDTQYF. Here the CDR3 DNA reads TGTGCCAGCAGTTTATTAGCGGGAGGAATTGGAAGCACAGATACGCAGTATTTT.

This clone was seen a few times. CDR3 in DNA: TGCGCCAGCAGCTTGGAGCGGGGGCTAGGCTACACCTTC. As protein: CASSLERGLGYTF. J is TRBJ1-2 and V is TRBV5-1, with D possibly being TRBD1 (6 bases). CDR1 is SGHRS and CDR2 is YFSETQ in the germline V gene. Trimming pared 0 bases from V and 8 bases from J, leaving 11 bases between. This CDR3 region has 13 residues. Drawing the rest from reference TRBV5-1 and TRBJ1-2, the complete variable domain is KAGVTQTPRYLIKTRGQQVTLSCSPISGHRSVSWYQQTPGQGLQFLFEYFSETQRNKGNFPGRFSGRQFSNSRSEMNVSTLELGDSALYLCASSLERGLGYTFGSGTRLTVV.